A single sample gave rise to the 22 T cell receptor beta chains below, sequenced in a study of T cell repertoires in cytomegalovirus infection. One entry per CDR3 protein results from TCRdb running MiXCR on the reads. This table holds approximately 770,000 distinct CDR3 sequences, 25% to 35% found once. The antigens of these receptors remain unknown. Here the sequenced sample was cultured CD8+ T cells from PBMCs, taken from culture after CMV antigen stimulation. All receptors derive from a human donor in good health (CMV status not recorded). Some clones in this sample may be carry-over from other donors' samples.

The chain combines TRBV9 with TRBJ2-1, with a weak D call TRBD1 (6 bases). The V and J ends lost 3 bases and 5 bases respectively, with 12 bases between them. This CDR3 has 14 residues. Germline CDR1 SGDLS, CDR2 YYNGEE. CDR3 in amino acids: CASSAGTSNNEQFF. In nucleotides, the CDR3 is TGTGCCAGCAGCGCCGGGACAAGTAACAATGAGCAGTTCTTC.

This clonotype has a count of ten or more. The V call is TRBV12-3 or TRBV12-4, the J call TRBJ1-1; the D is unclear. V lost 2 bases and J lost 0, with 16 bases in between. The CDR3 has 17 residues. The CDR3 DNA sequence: TGTGCCAGCAGTTTACGCGGCAGAGGAAATATGAACACTGAAGCTTTCTTT. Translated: CASSLRGRGNMNTEAFF.

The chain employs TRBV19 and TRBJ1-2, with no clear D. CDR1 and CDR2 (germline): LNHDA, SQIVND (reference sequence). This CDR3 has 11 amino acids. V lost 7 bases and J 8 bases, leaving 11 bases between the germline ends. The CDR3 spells CASISLRGYTF. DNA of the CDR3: TGTGCCAGTATCTCTCTCCGGGGCTACACCTTC.

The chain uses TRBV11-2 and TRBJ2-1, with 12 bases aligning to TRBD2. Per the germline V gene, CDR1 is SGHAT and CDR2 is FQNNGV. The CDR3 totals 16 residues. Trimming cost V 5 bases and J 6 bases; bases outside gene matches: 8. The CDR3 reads CASSPTGLAGSNEQFF. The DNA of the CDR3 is TGTGCCAGCAGCCCAACAGGACTAGCGGGAAGCAATGAGCAGTTCTTC.

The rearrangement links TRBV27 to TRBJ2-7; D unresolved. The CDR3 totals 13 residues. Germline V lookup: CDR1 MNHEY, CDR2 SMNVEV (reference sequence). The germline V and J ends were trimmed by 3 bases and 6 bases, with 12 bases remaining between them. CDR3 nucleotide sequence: TGTGCCAGCAGTTTCGGGTTTAACGGCGAGCAGTACTTC. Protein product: CASSFGFNGEQYF.

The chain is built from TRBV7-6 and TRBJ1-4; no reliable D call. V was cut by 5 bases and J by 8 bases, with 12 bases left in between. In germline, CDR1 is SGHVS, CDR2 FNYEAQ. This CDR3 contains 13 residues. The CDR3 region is CASSPNGEEKLFF. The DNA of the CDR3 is TGTGCCAGCAGCCCCAACGGGGAGGAAAAACTGTTTTTT.

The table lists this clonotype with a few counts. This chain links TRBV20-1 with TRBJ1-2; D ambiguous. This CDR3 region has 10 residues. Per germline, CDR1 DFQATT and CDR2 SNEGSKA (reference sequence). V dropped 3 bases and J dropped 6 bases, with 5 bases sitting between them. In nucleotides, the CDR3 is TGCAGTGCTAGGGCCGATGGCTACACCTTC. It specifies CSARADGYTF.

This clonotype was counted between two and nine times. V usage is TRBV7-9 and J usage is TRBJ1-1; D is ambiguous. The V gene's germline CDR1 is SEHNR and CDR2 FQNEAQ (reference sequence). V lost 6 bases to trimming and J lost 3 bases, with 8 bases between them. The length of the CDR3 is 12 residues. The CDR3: CASRFGDTEAFF. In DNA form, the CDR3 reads TGTGCCAGCAGGTTCGGGGACACTGAAGCTTTCTTT. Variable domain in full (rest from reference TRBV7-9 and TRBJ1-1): DTGVSQNPRHKITKRGQNVTFRCDPISEHNRLYWYRQTLGQGPEFLTYFQNEAQLEKSRLLSDRFSAERPKGSFSTLEIQRTEQGDSAMYLCASRFGDTEAFFGQGTRLTVV.

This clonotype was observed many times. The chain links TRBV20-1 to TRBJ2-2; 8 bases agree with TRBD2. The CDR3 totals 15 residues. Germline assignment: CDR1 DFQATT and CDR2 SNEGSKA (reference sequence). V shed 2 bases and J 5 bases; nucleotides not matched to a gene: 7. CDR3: CSARTGGEDTGELFF. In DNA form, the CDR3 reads TGCAGTGCTAGAACGGGGGGGGAAGATACCGGGGAGCTGTTTTTT.

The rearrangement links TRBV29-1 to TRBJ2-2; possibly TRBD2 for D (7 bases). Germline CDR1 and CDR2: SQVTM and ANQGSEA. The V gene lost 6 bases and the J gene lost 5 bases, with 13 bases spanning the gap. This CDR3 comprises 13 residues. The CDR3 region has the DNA TGCAGCGTGGGGGAGGGGGTGACCGGGGAGCTGTTTTTT. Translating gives CSVGEGVTGELFF.

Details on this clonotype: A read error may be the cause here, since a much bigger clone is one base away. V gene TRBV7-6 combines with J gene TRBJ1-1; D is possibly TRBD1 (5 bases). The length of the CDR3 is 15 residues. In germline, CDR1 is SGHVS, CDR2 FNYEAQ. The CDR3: CASSPHPGRGTEALF. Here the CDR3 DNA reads TGTGCCAGCAGCCCCCATCCGGGGCGCGGAACTGAAGCTCTCTTT.

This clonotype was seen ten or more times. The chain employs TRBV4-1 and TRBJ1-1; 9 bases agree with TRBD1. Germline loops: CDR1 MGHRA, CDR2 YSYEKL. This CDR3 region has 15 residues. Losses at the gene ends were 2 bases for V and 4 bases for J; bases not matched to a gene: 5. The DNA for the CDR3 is TGCGCCAGCAGCCAATGGGACAGGGAGGGCACTGAAGCTTTCTTT. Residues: CASSQWDREGTEAFF.

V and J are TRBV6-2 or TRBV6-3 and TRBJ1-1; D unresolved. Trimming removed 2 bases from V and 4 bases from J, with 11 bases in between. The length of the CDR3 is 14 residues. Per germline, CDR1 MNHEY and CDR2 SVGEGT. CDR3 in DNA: TGTGCCAGCAGTTACGGAAGGGTTTTCACTGAAGCTTTCTTT. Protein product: CASSYGRVFTEAFF.

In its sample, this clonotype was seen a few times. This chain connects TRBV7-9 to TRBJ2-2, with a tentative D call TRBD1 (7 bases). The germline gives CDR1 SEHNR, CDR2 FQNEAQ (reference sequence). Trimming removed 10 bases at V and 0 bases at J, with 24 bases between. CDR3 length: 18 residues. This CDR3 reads CAIRGDPRGLANTGELFF. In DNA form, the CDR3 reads TGTGCCATCAGGGGGGACCCGCGGGGCCTCGCGAACACCGGGGAGCTGTTTTTT.

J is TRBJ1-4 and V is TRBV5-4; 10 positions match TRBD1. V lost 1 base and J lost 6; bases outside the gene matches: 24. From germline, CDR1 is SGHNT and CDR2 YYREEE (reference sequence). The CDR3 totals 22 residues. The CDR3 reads CASSLWVLRLGQGKVGHEKLFF. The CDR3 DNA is TGTGCCAGCAGCTTGTGGGTTTTGAGGCTGGGACAGGGGAAAGTTGGGCATGAAAAACTGTTTTTT.

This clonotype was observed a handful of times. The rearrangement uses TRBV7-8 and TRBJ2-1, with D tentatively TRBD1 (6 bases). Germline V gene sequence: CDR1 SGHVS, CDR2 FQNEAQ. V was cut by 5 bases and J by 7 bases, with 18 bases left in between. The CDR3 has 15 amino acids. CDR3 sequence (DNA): TGTGCCAGCAGCACAGGACAGTGGCCTTGGAATGAGCAGTTCTTC. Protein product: CASSTGQWPWNEQFF.

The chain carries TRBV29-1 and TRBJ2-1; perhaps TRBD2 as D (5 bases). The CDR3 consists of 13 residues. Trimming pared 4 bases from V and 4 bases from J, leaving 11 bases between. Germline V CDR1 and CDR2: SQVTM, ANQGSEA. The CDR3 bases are TGCAGCGTTGGATTTCGCGGGTACAATGAGCAGTTCTTC. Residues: CSVGFRGYNEQFF.

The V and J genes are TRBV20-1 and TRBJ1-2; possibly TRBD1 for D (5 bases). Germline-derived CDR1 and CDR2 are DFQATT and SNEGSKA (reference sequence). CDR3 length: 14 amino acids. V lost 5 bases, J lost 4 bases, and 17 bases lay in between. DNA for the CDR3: TGCAGTGCTTTTGGACATTTATCTTCCTATGGCTACACCTTC. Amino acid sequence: CSAFGHLSSYGYTF.

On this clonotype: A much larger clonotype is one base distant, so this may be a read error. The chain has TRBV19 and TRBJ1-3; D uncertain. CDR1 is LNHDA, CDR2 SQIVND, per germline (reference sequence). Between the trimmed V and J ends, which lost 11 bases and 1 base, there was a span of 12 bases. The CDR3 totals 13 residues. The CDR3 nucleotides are TGTGCCTGTACCGCTGATTCTGGAAACACCATATATTTT. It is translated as CACTADSGNTIYF.

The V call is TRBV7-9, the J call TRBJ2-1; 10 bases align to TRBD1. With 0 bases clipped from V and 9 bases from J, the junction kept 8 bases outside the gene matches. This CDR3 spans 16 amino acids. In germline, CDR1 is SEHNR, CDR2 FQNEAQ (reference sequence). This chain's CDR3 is CASSLASGTGVGEQFF. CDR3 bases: TGTGCCAGCAGCTTAGCATCCGGGACAGGGGTGGGTGAGCAGTTCTTC.

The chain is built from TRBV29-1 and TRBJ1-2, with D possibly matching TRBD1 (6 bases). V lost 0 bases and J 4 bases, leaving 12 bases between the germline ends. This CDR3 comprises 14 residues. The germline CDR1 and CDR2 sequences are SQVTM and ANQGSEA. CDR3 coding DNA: TGCAGCGTTGAAGAGGAGGGGGGCGGCTATGGCTACACCTTC. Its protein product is CSVEEEGGGYGYTF.

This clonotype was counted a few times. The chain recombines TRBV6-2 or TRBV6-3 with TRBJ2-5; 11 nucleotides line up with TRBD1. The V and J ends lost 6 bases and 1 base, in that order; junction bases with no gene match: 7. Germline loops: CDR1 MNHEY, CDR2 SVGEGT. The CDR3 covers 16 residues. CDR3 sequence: CASSTGTGGRQETQYF. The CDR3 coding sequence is TGTGCCAGCAGCACCGGGACAGGGGGTCGCCAAGAGACCCAGTACTTC.